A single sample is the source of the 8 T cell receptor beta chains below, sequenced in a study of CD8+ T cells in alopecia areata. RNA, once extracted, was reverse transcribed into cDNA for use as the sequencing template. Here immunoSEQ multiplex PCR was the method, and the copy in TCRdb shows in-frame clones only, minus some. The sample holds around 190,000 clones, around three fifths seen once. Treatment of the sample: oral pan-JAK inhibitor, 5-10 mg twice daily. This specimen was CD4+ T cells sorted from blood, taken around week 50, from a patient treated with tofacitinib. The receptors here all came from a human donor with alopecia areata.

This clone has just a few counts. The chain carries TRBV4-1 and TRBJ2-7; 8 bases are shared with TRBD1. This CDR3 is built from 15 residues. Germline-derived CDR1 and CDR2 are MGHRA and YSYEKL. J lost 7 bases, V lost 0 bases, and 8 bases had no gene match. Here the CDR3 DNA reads TGCGCCAGCAGCCAAGATGACAACAGGGGGACTGAGCAGTACTTC. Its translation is CASSQDDNRGTEQYF.

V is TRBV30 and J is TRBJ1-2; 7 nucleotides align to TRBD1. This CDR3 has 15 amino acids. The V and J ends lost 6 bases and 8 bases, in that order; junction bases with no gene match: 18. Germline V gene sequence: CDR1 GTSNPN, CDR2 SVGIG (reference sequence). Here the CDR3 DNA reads TGTGCCTGTCCTCGTTCTGAGGGGGCAAGGGACGGCTACACCTTC. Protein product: CACPRSEGARDGYTF.

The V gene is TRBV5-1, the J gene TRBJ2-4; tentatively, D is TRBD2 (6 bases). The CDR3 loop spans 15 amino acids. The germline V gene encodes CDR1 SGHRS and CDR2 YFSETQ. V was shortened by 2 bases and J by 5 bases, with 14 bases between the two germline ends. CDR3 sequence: CASSFERAPENIQYF. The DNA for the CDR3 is TGCGCCAGCAGCTTTGAGCGGGCACCTGAAAACATTCAGTACTTC.

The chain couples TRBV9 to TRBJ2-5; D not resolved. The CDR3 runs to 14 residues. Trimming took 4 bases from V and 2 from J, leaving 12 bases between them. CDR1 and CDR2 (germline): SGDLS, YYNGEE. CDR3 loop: CASSTNSFQETQYF. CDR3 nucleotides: TGTGCCAGCAGCACGAACTCATTTCAAGAGACCCAGTACTTC.

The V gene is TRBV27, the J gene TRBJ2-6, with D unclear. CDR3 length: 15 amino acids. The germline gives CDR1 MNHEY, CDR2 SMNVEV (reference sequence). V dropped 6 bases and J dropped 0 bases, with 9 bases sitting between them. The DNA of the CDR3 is TGTGCCAGCAGGAGAATCAGCTCTGGGGCCAACGTCCTGACTTTC. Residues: CASRRISSGANVLTF.

CDR3 region: CASSEGQFYEQYF. In DNA form, the CDR3 reads TGTGCCAGCAGTGAAGGACAATTCTACGAGCAGTACTTC. The rearrangement uses TRBV2 and TRBJ2-7; no firm D call. Germline values: CDR1 SNHLY, CDR2 FYNNEI. V dropped 1 base and J dropped 3 bases, with 7 bases sitting between them. The CDR3 sequence is 13 residues long. Filled out from reference TRBV2 and TRBJ2-7, the complete variable domain reads EPEVTQTPSHQVTQMGQEVILRCVPISNHLYFYWYRQILGQKVEFLVSFYNNEISEKSEIFDDQFSVERPDGSNFTLKIRSTKLEDSAMYFCASSEGQFYEQYFGPGTRLTVT.

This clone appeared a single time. CDR3 region: CASSEGQANTGELFF. The DNA for the CDR3 is TGTGCCAGCAGTGAGGGACAGGCGAACACCGGGGAGCTGTTTTTT. The chain recombines TRBV2 with TRBJ2-2; TRBD1 aligns across 8 bases. The CDR3 is 15 residues long. Looked up from germline, CDR1 is SNHLY and CDR2 is FYNNEI. After removal of 3 bases from V and 0 bases from J, the junction contained 0 bases not matched to a gene.

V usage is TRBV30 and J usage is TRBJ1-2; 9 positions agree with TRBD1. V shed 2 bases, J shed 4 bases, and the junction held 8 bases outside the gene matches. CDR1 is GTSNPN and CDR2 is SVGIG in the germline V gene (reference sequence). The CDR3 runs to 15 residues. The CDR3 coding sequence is TGTGCCTGGAGTTTCGCCGGGACAGGGATCTATGGCTACACCTTC. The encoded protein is CAWSFAGTGIYGYTF.